Presented here are 11 T cell receptor beta chains from one specimen sequenced in a study of blood T cell repertoires in COVID-19. Method: immunoSEQ multiplex PCR; TCRdb's copy keeps in-frame clones and lacks some. The table shows about 150,000 clones, with 81% occurring only once. The sequenced sample was peripheral blood. These receptors all stem from a woman aged 55 to 70 with active or convalescent COVID-19.

This rearrangement joins TRBV2 to TRBJ2-2; D ambiguous. Trimming cost V 3 bases and J 1 base, with 3 bases left between them. The germline gives CDR1 SNHLY, CDR2 FYNNEI. The CDR3 contains 13 residues. The CDR3 coding sequence is TGTGCCAGCAGTGACCAGAACACCGGGGAGCTGTTTTTT. Encoded protein: CASSDQNTGELFF.

This clone was found once. The rearrangement uses TRBV18 and TRBJ2-3; the match to TRBD1 covers 9 bases. The CDR3 has 16 amino acids. The germline V gene encodes CDR1 KGHSH and CDR2 LQKENI. The J segment lost 3 bases and the V segment lost 4 bases, leaving 8 bases of the junction unmatched. The CDR3 is CASSRLRQGGTDTQYF. The CDR3 nucleotides are TGTGCCAGCTCACGCCTCAGACAGGGGGGGACAGATACGCAGTATTTT.

The rearrangement uses TRBV12-3 or TRBV12-4 and TRBJ1-1; tentatively, D is TRBD1 (5 bases). V was shortened by 3 bases and J by 4 bases, with 9 bases between the two germline ends. The CDR3 covers 13 residues. The CDR3 reads CASSFGGGTEAFF. The CDR3 DNA follows: TGTGCCAGCAGTTTTGGGGGGGGCACTGAAGCTTTCTTT.

J is TRBJ1-6 and V is TRBV30; D gene unclear. Deletions cut 4 bases from V and 0 bases from J, with 10 bases between. The length of the CDR3 is 15 residues. CDR1 is GTSNPN, CDR2 SVGIG, per germline (reference sequence). The CDR3 region is CAWTEISSYNSPLHF. Written as DNA, the CDR3 is TGTGCCTGGACAGAAATAAGCTCCTATAATTCACCCCTCCACTTT.

The genes are TRBV6-6 and TRBJ1-2; no reliable D call. This CDR3 contains 14 residues. V gave up 0 bases and J gave up 8 bases, with 13 bases separating them. In germline, CDR1 is MNHNY, CDR2 SVGAGI (reference sequence). In DNA form, the CDR3 reads TGTGCCAGCAGTTACTCTCCCGGGGAGGGCGGCTACACCTTC. Translation gives CASSYSPGEGGYTF.

This chain joins TRBV27 and TRBJ1-5; possibly TRBD1 for D (5 bases). In germline, CDR1 is MNHEY, CDR2 SMNVEV (reference sequence). The CDR3 runs 17 residues. V was clipped by 4 bases and J by 6 bases, with 22 bases between them. The CDR3: CASSSDPWGLRGQPQHF. Written as DNA, the CDR3 is TGTGCCAGCAGTTCCGACCCCTGGGGACTCAGAGGTCAGCCCCAGCATTTT.

The chain recombines TRBV6-5 with TRBJ1-2, with D hard to call. The V end was cut by 7 bases, the J end by 4 bases, with 13 bases between. This CDR3 has 13 amino acids. Germline V gene lookup returns CDR1 MNHEY and CDR2 SVGAGI. As DNA, the CDR3 is TGTGCCAGCACAAGCGATCCTTTCTATGGCTACACCTTC. This gives the protein CASTSDPFYGYTF.

The chain recombines TRBV11-3 with TRBJ2-2; 13 bases agree with TRBD2. V trimming: 5 bases; J trimming: 6 bases; junction bases outside the gene matches: 6. The length of the CDR3 is 16 residues. CDR1 is SGHNT, CDR2 YENEEA, per germline. The CDR3 spells CASSPGGLAGSGELFF. CDR3 in DNA: TGTGCCAGCAGCCCGGGGGGACTAGCGGGGTCCGGGGAGCTGTTTTTT.

The V gene is TRBV14, the J gene TRBJ1-1, with D tentatively TRBD1 (6 bases). CDR1 and CDR2 (germline): SGHDN, FVKESK. This CDR3 comprises 13 residues. Trimming removed 0 bases from V and 8 bases from J, with 10 bases in between. The DNA for the CDR3 is TGTGCCAGCAGCCAAGATTTGGACAGCGAAGCTTTCTTT. It specifies CASSQDLDSEAFF. The whole variable domain, filled in from reference TRBV14 and TRBJ1-1, reads EAGVTQFPSHSVIEKGQTVTLRCDPISGHDNLYWYRRVMGKEIKFLLHFVKESKQDESGMPNNRFLAERTGGTYSTLKVQPAELEDSGVYFCASSQDLDSEAFFGQGTRLTVV.

The V and J genes are TRBV7-9 and TRBJ2-1; D remains ambiguous. Deletions cut 0 bases from V and 9 bases from J, with 9 bases between. The CDR3 extends over 13 amino acids. Germline values: CDR1 SEHNR, CDR2 FQNEAQ (reference sequence). The CDR3 DNA sequence: TGTGCCAGCAGCTTAGCGTCTTCGAGTGAGCAGTTCTTC. Its protein is CASSLASSSEQFF. The full variable domain, its missing parts supplied by reference TRBV7-9 and TRBJ2-1, is DTGVSQNPRHKITKRGQNVTFRCDPISEHNRLYWYRQTLGQGPEFLTYFQNEAQLEKSRLLSDRFSAERPKGSFSTLEIQRTEQGDSAMYLCASSLASSSEQFFGPGTRLTVL.

The chain combines TRBV7-2 with TRBJ1-1; D is possibly TRBD1 (5 bases). V was pared by 5 bases and J by 3 bases, with 16 bases between. CDR3 size: 15 residues. Germline V gene data show CDR1 as SGHTA and CDR2 as FQGNSA. CDR3 coding DNA: TGTGCCAGCAGCCGCCCGGGGGGGGGTCACACTGAAGCTTTCTTT. This encodes CASSRPGGGHTEAFF.